The 27 T cell receptor beta chains given below trace back to one sample, sequenced in a study of blood T cell repertoires in COVID-19. The assay was immunoSEQ multiplex PCR, and TCRdb's table has in-frame clones only and misses some. The sample holds 300,000 to 400,000 clones, roughly 89% seen once. The sample comprised PBMCs or T cells enriched from blood (not recorded which). The receptors were gathered from a man between 60 and 75 years old who had recovered from COVID-19.

The chain recombines TRBV13 with TRBJ2-3; 14 nucleotides align to TRBD2. The V gene end was trimmed by 5 bases and the J gene end by 2 bases; junction bases not matched to a gene: 12. The CDR3 totals 19 residues. Per the germline V gene, CDR1 is PRHDT and CDR2 is FYEKMQ (reference sequence). In nucleotides, the CDR3 is TGTGCCAGCAGCCCGAAGACTAGCGGGAGGGTTGGTTCCACAGATACGCAGTATTTT. It yields the protein CASSPKTSGRVGSTDTQYF.

V usage is TRBV28 and J usage is TRBJ1-6; D is ambiguous. Deletions cut 5 bases from V and 7 bases from J, with 6 bases between. From germline, CDR1 is MDHEN and CDR2 SYDVKM. The CDR3 has 12 amino acids. CDR3: CASSLMNSPLHF. For the CDR3, the DNA is TGTGCCAGCAGTCTAATGAATTCACCCCTCCACTTT.

This chain connects TRBV7-2 to TRBJ1-1; D ambiguous. The V gene's germline CDR1 is SGHTA and CDR2 FQGNSA. Trimming removed 5 bases from V and 7 bases from J, with 17 bases in between. CDR3 size: 14 residues. In nucleotides, the CDR3 is TGTGCCAGCAGCCCCGACCCCCCGGCGGGTGAAGCTTTCTTT. This codes for CASSPDPPAGEAFF.

The chain joins TRBV25-1 to TRBJ1-3, with D perhaps TRBD1 (5 bases). Germline V gene lookup returns CDR1 MGHDK and CDR2 SYGVNS. The V and J ends lost 1 base and 3 bases respectively, with 13 bases between them. This CDR3 is built from 16 residues. For the CDR3, the DNA is TGTGCCAGCAGTGAATGGGGCAGGGATTTTGGAAACACCATATATTTT. It translates to CASSEWGRDFGNTIYF.

This rearrangement joins TRBV11-2 to TRBJ1-3, with TRBD1 as a possible D gene (5 bases). This CDR3 contains 14 residues. Between the trimmed V and J ends, which lost 1 base and 2 bases, there was a span of 6 bases. Germline assignment: CDR1 SGHAT and CDR2 FQNNGV. The CDR3 region has the DNA TGTGCCAGCAGCTTAGCGGGGGCTGGAAACACCATATATTTT. This codes for CASSLAGAGNTIYF. The full variable domain, in which reference TRBV11-2 and TRBJ1-3 provide the parts outside the CDR3, is EAGVAQSPRYKIIEKRQSVAFWCNPISGHATLYWYQQILGQGPKLLIQFQNNGVVDDSQLPKDRFSAERLKGVDSTLKIQPAKLEDSAVYLCASSLAGAGNTIYFGEGSWLTVV.

The CDR3 protein is CASSWTQGVSYEQYF. The DNA for the CDR3 is TGTGCCAGCAGCTGGACACAGGGGGTCTCCTACGAGCAGTACTTC. The rearrangement uses TRBV7-8 and TRBJ2-7; the match to TRBD1 covers 8 bases. The germline gives CDR1 SGHVS, CDR2 FQNEAQ. This CDR3 region has 15 residues. The ends lost 4 bases at V and 0 bases at J; junction bases unmatched: 5.

The chain uses TRBV27 and TRBJ2-7, with TRBD2 matching 9 bases. Germline assignment: CDR1 MNHEY and CDR2 SMNVEV (reference sequence). The CDR3 covers 14 residues. Unmatched junction bases numbered 7, after V lost 8 bases and J lost 2 bases. The CDR3 reads CASRPRLAAYEQYF. The CDR3 nucleotides are TGTGCCAGCCGACCCAGACTAGCGGCCTACGAGCAGTACTTC.

The V gene is TRBV19, the J gene TRBJ2-5; a possible D gene is TRBD2 (5 bases). Trimming took 6 bases from V and 1 from J, leaving 15 bases between them. Per germline, CDR1 LNHDA and CDR2 SQIVND (reference sequence). This CDR3 spans 15 amino acids. The CDR3 reads CASSRERVSQETQYF. In nucleotides, the CDR3 is TGTGCCAGTAGCCGGGAAAGGGTCAGCCAAGAGACCCAGTACTTC.

This rearrangement joins TRBV19 to TRBJ2-5; D might be TRBD1 (6 bases). CDR3 size: 14 residues. Germline values: CDR1 LNHDA, CDR2 SQIVND (reference sequence). Trimming removed 7 bases from V and 4 bases from J, with 16 bases in between. CDR3 loop: CASTDRGSGETQYF. The CDR3, as DNA: TGTGCCAGTACGGACAGAGGATCGGGAGAGACCCAGTACTTC.

The chain has TRBV19 and TRBJ2-7, with 10 nucleotides matching TRBD1. The V and J ends lost 6 bases and 2 bases, in that order; junction bases with no gene match: 7. Germline V gives CDR1 LNHDA, CDR2 SQIVND (reference sequence). The CDR3 totals 15 residues. Here the CDR3 reads CASRRSGTGAYEQYF. The CDR3 nucleotides are TGTGCCAGTAGACGATCCGGGACAGGGGCCTACGAGCAGTACTTC. Looking up the rest from reference TRBV19 and TRBJ2-7 gives the full variable domain: DGGITQSPKYLFRKEGQNVTLSCEQNLNHDAMYWYRQDPGQGLRLIYYSQIVNDFQKGDIAEGYSVSREKKESFPLTVTSAQKNPTAFYLCASRRSGTGAYEQYFGPGTRLTVT.

The V and J genes are TRBV24-1 and TRBJ1-5; maybe TRBD1 (5 bases). This CDR3 contains 18 residues. Germline V gene lookup returns CDR1 KGHDR and CDR2 SFDVKD. V shed 3 bases and J shed 2 bases, with 19 bases lying between them. For the CDR3, the DNA is TGTGCCACCAGTGATCGAGCCGGCACCCGGGGGGGCAATCAGCCCCAGCATTTT. Its protein is CATSDRAGTRGGNQPQHF.

The chain is built from TRBV7-8 and TRBJ2-2; D might be TRBD2 (6 bases). The CDR3 covers 15 residues. Germline V gives CDR1 SGHVS, CDR2 FQNEAQ. V lost 5 bases to trimming and J lost 3 bases, with 13 bases between them. Here the CDR3 DNA reads TGTGCCAGCAGCCGGGATGGGACTTACACCGGGGAGCTGTTTTTT. Its protein is CASSRDGTYTGELFF.

The rearrangement joins TRBV19 to TRBJ2-1; 12 bases line up with TRBD1. V was pared by 5 bases and J by 8 bases, with 10 bases of the junction left unmatched. This CDR3 is built from 16 residues. Per germline, CDR1 LNHDA and CDR2 SQIVND (reference sequence). CDR3 loop: CASSLPGTGGVDEQFF. The CDR3 DNA sequence: TGTGCCAGTAGTCTCCCCGGGACAGGGGGCGTCGATGAGCAGTTCTTC.

The genes are TRBV3-1 (or the pseudogene TRBV3-2) and TRBJ2-3; D remains ambiguous. Germline V lookup: CDR1 LGHDT, CDR2 YNNKEL (reference sequence). This CDR3 region has 14 residues. Trimming cost V 0 bases and J 3 bases, with 7 bases left between them. The CDR3 protein is CASSQDRWTDTQYF. CDR3 DNA sequence: TGTGCCAGCAGCCAAGACAGATGGACAGATACGCAGTATTTT.

The genes are TRBV21-1 and TRBJ2-4; TRBD2, as called in the table, went unchecked against the DNA. TRBV21-1 is described as a pseudogene. CDR3 length: 14 amino acids. The CDR3 region has the DNA TGTGCCAGCAGCCGAACTGAGGGAACGGACATTCAGTACTTC. This gives the protein CASSRTEGTDIQYF.

This clone appeared a single time. The V and J genes are TRBV6-2 or TRBV6-3 and TRBJ1-5; the D is unclear. This CDR3 spans 12 amino acids. Germline V lookup: CDR1 MNHEY, CDR2 SVGEGT. Trimming took off 0 bases at V and 7 bases at J, with 4 bases between the two ends. In nucleotides, the CDR3 is TGTGCCAGCAGTTACTCTATACAGCCCCAGCATTTT. Its translation is CASSYSIQPQHF.

The chain uses TRBV7-8 and TRBJ2-2, with 11 bases matching TRBD2. Germline loops: CDR1 SGHVS, CDR2 FQNEAQ. The CDR3 runs 18 residues. The V segment lost 3 bases and the J segment 4 bases; nucleotides outside the gene matches: 10. This chain's CDR3 is CASSFIFTSGSPTGELFF. The CDR3 nucleotides are TGTGCCAGCAGCTTTATATTCACTAGCGGGAGTCCCACCGGGGAGCTGTTTTTT.

This clone was detected only once. The V and J genes are TRBV6-5 and TRBJ1-2; 7 bases fit TRBD1. The V and J ends lost 6 bases and 1 base, in that order; junction bases with no gene match: 5. This CDR3 is 14 amino acids long. In germline, CDR1 is MNHEY, CDR2 SVGAGI. The CDR3 nucleotides read TGTGCCAGCAGAGGGACAGCCTATAACTATGGCTACACCTTC. Residues: CASRGTAYNYGYTF.

This clone was counted a single time. The V call is TRBV5-1, the J call TRBJ2-3, with TRBD2 as a possible D gene (5 bases). V was clipped by 3 bases and J by 1 base, with 6 bases between them. From germline, CDR1 is SGHRS and CDR2 YFSETQ. This CDR3 is built from 13 residues. CDR3 sequence: CASSYSGTDTQYF. The CDR3 bases are TGCGCCAGCAGCTATAGCGGCACAGATACGCAGTATTTT.

V is TRBV9 and J is TRBJ2-2; 9 positions agree with TRBD2. V was pared by 2 bases and J by 4 bases, with 9 bases of the junction left unmatched. The CDR3 loop spans 17 amino acids. Germline V gives CDR1 SGDLS, CDR2 YYNGEE. The CDR3 here is CASSVRKLAGLTGELFF. The CDR3 region has the DNA TGTGCCAGCAGCGTGAGGAAACTAGCGGGCCTCACCGGGGAGCTGTTTTTT.

This clone is a singleton in its sample. This chain uses TRBV18 with TRBJ2-7; TRBD1 agrees at 7 bases. The V segment lost 4 bases and the J segment 6 bases; nucleotides outside the gene matches: 12. Germline values: CDR1 KGHSH, CDR2 LQKENI. The CDR3 extends over 15 amino acids. Written as DNA, the CDR3 is TGTGCCAGCTCACTATCCTCGACAGGGTCAGTCGAGCAGTACTTC. Translating gives CASSLSSTGSVEQYF.

On this clone: A read error may produce the germline difference seen at one junction end. The chain carries TRBV5-1 and TRBJ1-1; D is unclear. The CDR3 contains 16 residues. Germline-derived CDR1 and CDR2 are SGHRS and YFSETQ. CDR3 amino acids: CASSLSPQNLNTEAFF. In DNA form, the CDR3 reads TGCGCCAGCAGCTTGTCGCCACAGAACTTAAACACTGAAGCTTTTTTT.

The chain carries TRBV25-1 and TRBJ1-2; no clear D gene. CDR1 and CDR2 (germline): MGHDK, SYGVNS. The V end lost 1 base, the J end lost 4 bases, and 10 bases lay between the germline ends. The CDR3 runs 14 residues. As DNA, the CDR3 is TGTGCCAGCAGTGAATCCATAAGGAGCTATGGCTACACCTTC. It yields the protein CASSESIRSYGYTF.

The chain recombines TRBV27 with TRBJ2-5, with TRBD2 identical over 15 bases. Per germline, CDR1 MNHEY and CDR2 SMNVEV (reference sequence). V shed 4 bases, J shed 5 bases, and the junction held 11 bases outside the gene matches. CDR3 length: 18 amino acids. The CDR3 nucleotides read TGTGCCAGCAGTTCCGACCGGACTAGCGGGAGGGGCGGGGAGACCCAGTACTTC. Amino acid sequence: CASSSDRTSGRGGETQYF.

The rearrangement links TRBV12-3 or TRBV12-4 to TRBJ1-2, with unresolved D. V was shortened by 5 bases and J by 2 bases, with 6 bases between the two germline ends. The length of the CDR3 is 12 residues. The CDR3 protein is CASSPVNYGYTF. The DNA of the CDR3 is TGTGCCAGCAGTCCAGTCAACTATGGCTACACCTTC.

The chain is built from TRBV2 and TRBJ1-6; no clear D. The germline V gene has CDR1 SNHLY and CDR2 FYNNEI. V dropped 6 bases and J dropped 7 bases, with 10 bases sitting between them. This CDR3 spans 13 amino acids. The CDR3: CASRAIPNSPLHF. Here the CDR3 DNA reads TGTGCCAGCAGGGCCATCCCCAATTCACCCCTCCACTTT.

The chain employs TRBV5-1 and TRBJ1-5; 7 bases align to TRBD1. This CDR3 is built from 14 residues. With 3 bases clipped from V and 2 bases from J, the junction kept 2 bases outside the gene matches. From germline, CDR1 is SGHRS and CDR2 YFSETQ. The CDR3 DNA reads TGCGCCAGCAGCTACCAGGGGGGCAATCAGCCCCAGCATTTT. It encodes CASSYQGGNQPQHF.